This entry is about one T cell receptor beta chain. Its antigen is still unknown. This sample stems from a study of post-analysis software for immune sequencing data. Notes on the study in general: Controls' normalized Chao1 diversity significantly exceeded that of multiple sclerosis patients. Included in a set of 5 or 6 TRBV segments more frequent in patients than controls were TRBV5-6, TRBV5-1 and TRBV20-1.

Built from TCR beta cDNA, the libraries had unique molecular identifiers in them. With about 0.85 to 10 million T cells as the source, roughly 0.5 million cDNA molecules resulted. TCRdb re-called the PCR reads with MiXCR, one entry per CDR3 protein. The sample lists roughly 620,000 distinct CDR3 sequences, around 44% occurring once. Trimming at V came to 2 bases and at J to 4 bases, leaving 5 bases not matched to a gene. The V gene's germline CDR1 is SNHLY and CDR2 FYNNEI. This CDR3 region has 15 residues. What was sequenced was blood. This receptor was identified in a girl under 18 with multiple sclerosis. The chain recombines TRBV2 with TRBJ2-7; 10 bases are a match to TRBD1. CDR3 region: CASSEPTGQGYEQYF. Here the CDR3 DNA reads TGTGCCAGCAGTGAACCGACGGGACAGGGGTACGAGCAGTACTTC.